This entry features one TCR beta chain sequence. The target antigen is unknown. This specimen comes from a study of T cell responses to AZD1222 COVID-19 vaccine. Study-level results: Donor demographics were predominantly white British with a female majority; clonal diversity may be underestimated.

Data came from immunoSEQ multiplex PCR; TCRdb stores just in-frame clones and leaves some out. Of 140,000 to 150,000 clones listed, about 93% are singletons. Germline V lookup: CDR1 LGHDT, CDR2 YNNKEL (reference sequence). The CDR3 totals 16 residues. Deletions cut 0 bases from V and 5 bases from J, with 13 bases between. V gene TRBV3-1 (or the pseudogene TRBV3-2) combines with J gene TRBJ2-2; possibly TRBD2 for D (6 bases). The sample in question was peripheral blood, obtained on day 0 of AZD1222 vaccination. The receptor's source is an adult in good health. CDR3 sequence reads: CASSQESGVGTGELFF. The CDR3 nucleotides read TGTGCCAGCAGCCAAGAATCGGGAGTGGGGACCGGGGAGCTGTTTTTT.